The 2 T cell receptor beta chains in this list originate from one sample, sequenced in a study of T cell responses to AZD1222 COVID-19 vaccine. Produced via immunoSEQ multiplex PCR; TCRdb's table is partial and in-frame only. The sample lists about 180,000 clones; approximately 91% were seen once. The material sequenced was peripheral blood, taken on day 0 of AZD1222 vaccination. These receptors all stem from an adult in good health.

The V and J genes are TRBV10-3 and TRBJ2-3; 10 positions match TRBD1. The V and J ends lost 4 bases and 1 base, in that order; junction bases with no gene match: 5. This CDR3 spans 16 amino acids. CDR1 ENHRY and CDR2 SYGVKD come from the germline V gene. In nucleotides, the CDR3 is TGTGCCATCAGTGGGACAGGGGGTGAGGGCACAGATACGCAGTATTTT. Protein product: CAISGTGGEGTDTQYF.

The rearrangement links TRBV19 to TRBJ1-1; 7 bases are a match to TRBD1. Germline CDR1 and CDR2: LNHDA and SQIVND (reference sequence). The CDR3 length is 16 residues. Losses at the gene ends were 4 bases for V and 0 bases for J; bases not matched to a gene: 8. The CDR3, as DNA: TGTGCCAGTAGTACCCGACAGGGATCCATGAACACTGAAGCTTTCTTT. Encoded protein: CASSTRQGSMNTEAFF.